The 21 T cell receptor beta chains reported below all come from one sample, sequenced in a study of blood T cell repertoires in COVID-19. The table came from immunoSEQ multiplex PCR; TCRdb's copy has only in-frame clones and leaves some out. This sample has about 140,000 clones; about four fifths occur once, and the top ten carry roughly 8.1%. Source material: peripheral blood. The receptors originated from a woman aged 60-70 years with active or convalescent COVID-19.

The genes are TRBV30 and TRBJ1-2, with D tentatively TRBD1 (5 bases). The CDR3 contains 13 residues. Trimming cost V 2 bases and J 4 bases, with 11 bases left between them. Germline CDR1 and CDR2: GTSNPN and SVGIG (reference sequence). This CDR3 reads CAWSSPDSYGYTF. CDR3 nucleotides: TGTGCCTGGAGTTCCCCCGACAGCTATGGCTACACCTTC.

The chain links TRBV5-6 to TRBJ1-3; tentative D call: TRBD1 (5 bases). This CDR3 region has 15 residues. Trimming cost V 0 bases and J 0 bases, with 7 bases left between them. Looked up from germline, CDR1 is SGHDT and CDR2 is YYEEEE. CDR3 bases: TGTGCCAGCAGCTTGGGACAGCTCTCTGGAAACACCATATATTTT. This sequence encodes CASSLGQLSGNTIYF.

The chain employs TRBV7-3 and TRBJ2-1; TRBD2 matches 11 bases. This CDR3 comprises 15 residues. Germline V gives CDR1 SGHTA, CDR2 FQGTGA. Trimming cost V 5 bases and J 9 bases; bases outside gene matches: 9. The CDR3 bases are TGTGCCAGCAGCAATAGCGGGAGGGCTCTCGGTGAGCAGTTCTTC. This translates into CASSNSGRALGEQFF.

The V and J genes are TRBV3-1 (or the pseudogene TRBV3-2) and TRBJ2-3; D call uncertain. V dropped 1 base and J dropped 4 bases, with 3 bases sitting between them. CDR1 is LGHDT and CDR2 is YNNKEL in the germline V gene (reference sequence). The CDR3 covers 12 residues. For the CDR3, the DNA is TGTGCCAGCAGCCAAGTCTCAGATACGCAGTATTTT. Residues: CASSQVSDTQYF.

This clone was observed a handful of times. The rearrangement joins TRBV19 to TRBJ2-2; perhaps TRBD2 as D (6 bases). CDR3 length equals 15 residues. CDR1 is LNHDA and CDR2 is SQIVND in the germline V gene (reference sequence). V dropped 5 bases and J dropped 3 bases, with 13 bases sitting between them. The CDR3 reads CASSLGGVDTGELFF. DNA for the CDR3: TGTGCCAGTAGTCTCGGAGGGGTGGACACCGGGGAGCTGTTTTTT.

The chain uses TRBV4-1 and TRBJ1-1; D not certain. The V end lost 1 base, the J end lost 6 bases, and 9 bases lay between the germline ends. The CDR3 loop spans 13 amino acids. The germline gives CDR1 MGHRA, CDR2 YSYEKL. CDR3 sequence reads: CASSQGESPEAFF. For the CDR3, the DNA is TGCGCCAGCAGCCAAGGAGAGAGTCCTGAAGCTTTCTTT.

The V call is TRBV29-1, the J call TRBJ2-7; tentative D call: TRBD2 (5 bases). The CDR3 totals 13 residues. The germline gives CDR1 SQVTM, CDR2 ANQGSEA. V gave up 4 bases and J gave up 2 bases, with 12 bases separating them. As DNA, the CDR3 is TGCAGCGTTGCTGCGGGCTATACCTACGAGCAGTACTTC. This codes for CSVAAGYTYEQYF.

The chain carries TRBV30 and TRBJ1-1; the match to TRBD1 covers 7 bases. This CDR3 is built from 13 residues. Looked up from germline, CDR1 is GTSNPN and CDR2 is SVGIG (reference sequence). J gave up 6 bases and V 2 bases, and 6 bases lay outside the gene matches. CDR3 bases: TGTGCCTGGAGTAAAGGGGGCTGGGCTGAAGCTTTCTTT. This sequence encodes CAWSKGGWAEAFF.

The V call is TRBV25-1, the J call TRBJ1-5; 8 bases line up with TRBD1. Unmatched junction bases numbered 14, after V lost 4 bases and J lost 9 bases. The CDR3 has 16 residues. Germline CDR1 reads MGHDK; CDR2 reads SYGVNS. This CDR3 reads CASSVCRGQAQWPQHF. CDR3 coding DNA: TGTGCCAGCAGTGTCTGCCGGGGACAGGCCCAGTGGCCCCAGCATTTT.

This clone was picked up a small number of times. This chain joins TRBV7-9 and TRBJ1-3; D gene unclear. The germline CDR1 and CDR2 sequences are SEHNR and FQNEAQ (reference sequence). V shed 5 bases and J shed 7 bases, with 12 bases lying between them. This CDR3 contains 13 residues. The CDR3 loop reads CASSLQVSNTIYF. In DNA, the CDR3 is TGTGCCAGCAGCCTTCAGGTATCGAACACCATATATTTT.

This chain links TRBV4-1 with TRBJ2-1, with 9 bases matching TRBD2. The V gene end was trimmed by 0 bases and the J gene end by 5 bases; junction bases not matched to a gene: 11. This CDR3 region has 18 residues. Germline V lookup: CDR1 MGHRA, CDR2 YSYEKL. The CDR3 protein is CASSQDWLSSGENNEQFF. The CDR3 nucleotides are TGCGCCAGCAGCCAAGATTGGTTGTCTAGCGGGGAAAACAATGAGCAGTTCTTC.

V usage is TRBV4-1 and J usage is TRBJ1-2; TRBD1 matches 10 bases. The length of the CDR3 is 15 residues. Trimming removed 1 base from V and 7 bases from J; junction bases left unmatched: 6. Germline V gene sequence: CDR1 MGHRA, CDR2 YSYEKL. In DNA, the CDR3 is TGCGCCAGCAGCCAAGCTCCGGACAGGGGGGGTGGCTACACCTTC. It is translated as CASSQAPDRGGGYTF.

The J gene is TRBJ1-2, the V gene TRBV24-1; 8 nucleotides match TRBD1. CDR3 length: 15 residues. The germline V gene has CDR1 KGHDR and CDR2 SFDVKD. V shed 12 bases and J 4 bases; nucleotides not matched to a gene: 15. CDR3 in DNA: TGTGCCTCCGCACCCTCGACAGGGGTAACCTATGGCTACACCTTC. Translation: CASAPSTGVTYGYTF.

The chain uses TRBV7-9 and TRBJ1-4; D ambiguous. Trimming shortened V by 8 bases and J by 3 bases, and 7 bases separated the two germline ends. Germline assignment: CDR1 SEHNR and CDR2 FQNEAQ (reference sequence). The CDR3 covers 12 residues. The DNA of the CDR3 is TGTGCCAGCGGGCGCCCTAATGAAAAACTGTTTTTT. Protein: CASGRPNEKLFF.

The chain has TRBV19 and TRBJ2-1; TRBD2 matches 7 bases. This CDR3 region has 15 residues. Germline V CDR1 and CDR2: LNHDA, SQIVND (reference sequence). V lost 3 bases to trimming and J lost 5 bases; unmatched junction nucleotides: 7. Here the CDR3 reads CASSIRGRGDNEQFF. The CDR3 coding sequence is TGTGCCAGTAGTATCCGCGGGAGAGGGGACAATGAGCAGTTCTTC.

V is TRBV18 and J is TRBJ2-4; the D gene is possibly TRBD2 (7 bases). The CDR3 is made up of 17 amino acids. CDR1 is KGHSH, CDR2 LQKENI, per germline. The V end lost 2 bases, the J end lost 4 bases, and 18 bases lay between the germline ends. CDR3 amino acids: CASSPFPGGPEKNIQYF. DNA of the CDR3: TGTGCCAGCTCACCATTTCCGGGGGGCCCTGAGAAAAACATTCAGTACTTC.

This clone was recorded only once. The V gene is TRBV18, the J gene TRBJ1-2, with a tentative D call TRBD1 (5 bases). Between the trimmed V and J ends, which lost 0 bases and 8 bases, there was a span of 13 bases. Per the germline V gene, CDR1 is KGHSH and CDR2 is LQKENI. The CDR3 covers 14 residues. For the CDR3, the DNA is TGTGCCAGCTCACCACCGGGGCCAGGTTGGGGCTACACCTTC. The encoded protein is CASSPPGPGWGYTF.

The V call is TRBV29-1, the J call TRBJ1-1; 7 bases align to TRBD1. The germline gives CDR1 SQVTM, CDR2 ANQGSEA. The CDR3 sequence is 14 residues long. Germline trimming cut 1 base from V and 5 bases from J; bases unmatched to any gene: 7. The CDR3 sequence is CSVEGGQGVTEAFF. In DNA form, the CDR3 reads TGCAGCGTTGAAGGGGGTCAGGGGGTAACTGAAGCTTTCTTT.

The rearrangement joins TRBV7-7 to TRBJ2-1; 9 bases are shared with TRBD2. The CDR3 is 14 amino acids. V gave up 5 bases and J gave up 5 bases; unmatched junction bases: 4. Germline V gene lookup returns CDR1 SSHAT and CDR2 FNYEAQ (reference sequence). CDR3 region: CASSASGENNEQFF. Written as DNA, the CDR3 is TGTGCCAGCAGCGCTAGCGGGGAAAACAATGAGCAGTTCTTC.

The CDR3 nucleotides read TGTGCCATCAGTGCCGACATAGTGAACACTGAAGCTTTCTTT. Amino acids: CAISADIVNTEAFF. The V call is TRBV10-3, the J call TRBJ1-1; unclear D gene. Per the germline V gene, CDR1 is ENHRY and CDR2 is SYGVKD. Trimming left V 4 bases short and J 0 bases short, with 9 bases between. There are 14 residues in the CDR3.

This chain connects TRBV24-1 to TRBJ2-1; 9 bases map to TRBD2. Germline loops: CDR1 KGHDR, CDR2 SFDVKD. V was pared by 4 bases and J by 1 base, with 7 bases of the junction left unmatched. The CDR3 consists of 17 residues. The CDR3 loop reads CATSDQSTSGSYNEQFF. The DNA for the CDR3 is TGTGCCACCAGTGACCAATCGACTAGCGGTTCCTACAATGAGCAGTTCTTC.